This T cell receptor (beta chain) emerged from a study of blood T cells in healthy people across ages. The V gene lost 0 bases and the J gene lost 4 bases, with 21 bases spanning the gap. The V gene's germline CDR1 is DFQATT and CDR2 SNEGSKA (reference sequence). This CDR3 is built from 17 residues. Through a sample-barcoded 5' primer and a J-beta primer mix, a second PCR was run for roughly 7 to 12 cycles. TCRdb re-derived calls from the 5' RACE reads in MiXCR, one entry per CDR3 protein. Here the sample spans around 800,000 distinct CDR3 sequences, roughly 46% being singletons. Findings and limits, study-wide: PBMCs went unsorted, and a conclusive naive versus antigen-experienced comparison was therefore prevented. Higher diversity and more naive CD4+ cells were features of long-lived donors, compared to aged donors.

A remark on this clonotype: Its specificity is not known.

Every donor gave approximately 10 milliliters of peripheral blood. Per-sample yields of isolated PBMCs were at least 6 million. Sequencing was performed on blood. The gene calls are TRBV20-1 and TRBJ1-2, with D hard to call. The receptor was derived from a man older than 75 in good health. CDR3 DNA sequence: TGCAGTGCTAGAGATTCGTTTGCGGACTCCTGGGGCTATGGCTACACCTTC. It yields the protein CSARDSFADSWGYGYTF.